This entry lists 26 T cell receptor beta chains sequenced from one sample in a study of blood T cell repertoires in COVID-19. This table comes from immunoSEQ multiplex PCR, and its TCRdb copy is limited to in-frame clones, with some not included. The table lists nearly 250,000 clones, around 89% of them singletons. Specimen: PBMCs or T cells enriched from blood (not recorded which). Receptor source: a man over 45 who had been exposed to COVID-19.

The chain has TRBV11-2 and TRBJ2-1; D not certain. The V end was cut by 3 bases, the J end by 3 bases, with 9 bases between. The germline gives CDR1 SGHAT, CDR2 FQNNGV. This CDR3 has 14 amino acids. The CDR3 is CASSFYQFYNEQFF. The DNA for the CDR3 is TGTGCCAGCAGCTTTTATCAGTTCTACAATGAGCAGTTCTTC.

In its sample, this clone was seen once. This chain uses TRBV12-3 or TRBV12-4 with TRBJ1-2; TRBD1 aligns across 9 bases. Trimming removed 3 bases from V and 14 bases from J; junction bases left unmatched: 10. The CDR3 consists of 13 residues. The CDR3 DNA reads as TGTGCCAGCAGTTTCCGGGACAGGGCCGCGGGTACCTTC. This sequence encodes CASSFRDRAAGTF.

The chain is built from TRBV24-1 and TRBJ1-2; tentative D call: TRBD1 (6 bases). The V and J ends lost 3 bases and 8 bases respectively, with 12 bases between them. In germline, CDR1 is KGHDR, CDR2 SFDVKD. The CDR3 runs 13 residues. The DNA for the CDR3 is TGTGCCACCAGTGATCGGACAGCCCTGGGCTACACCTTC. Translating it yields CATSDRTALGYTF.

The chain uses TRBV9 and TRBJ1-2; 11 nucleotides line up with TRBD1. The CDR3 has 15 residues. CDR1 is SGDLS, CDR2 YYNGEE, per germline. Trimming removed 3 bases from V and 8 bases from J; junction bases left unmatched: 9. CDR3 loop: CASSGWTGGGLGYTF. The CDR3 DNA follows: TGTGCCAGCAGCGGGTGGACAGGGGGCGGTCTGGGCTACACCTTC.

Written as DNA, the CDR3 is TGTGCCAGCAGCCAAGATCAGGGTACCTACAATGAGCAGTTCTTC. It encodes CASSQDQGTYNEQFF. V is TRBV3-1 (or the pseudogene TRBV3-2) and J is TRBJ2-1, with a weak D call TRBD1 (5 bases). Germline CDR1 LGHDT, CDR2 YNNKEL (reference sequence). This CDR3 spans 15 amino acids. Trimming shortened V by 0 bases and J by 2 bases, and 8 bases separated the two germline ends.

This clone was found once. CDR3 loop: CASSLEGGDDTEAFF. In nucleotides, the CDR3 is TGTGCCAGCAGCTTAGAAGGCGGGGATGACACTGAAGCTTTCTTT. The V gene is TRBV7-3, the J gene TRBJ1-1; D not resolved. The germline V gene encodes CDR1 SGHTA and CDR2 FQGTGA. The CDR3 has 15 residues. Trimming took off 2 bases at V and 3 bases at J, with 13 bases between the two ends.

The rearrangement uses TRBV5-1 and TRBJ1-2; the D is unclear. This CDR3 comprises 14 residues. Trimming removed 1 base at V and 1 base at J, with 8 bases between. CDR1 SGHRS and CDR2 YFSETQ come from the germline V gene. The CDR3 spells CASSLYQLNYGYTF. Here the CDR3 DNA reads TGCGCCAGCAGCTTGTATCAACTTAACTATGGCTACACCTTC.

This chain uses TRBV7-3 with TRBJ1-1; D is unclear. V gave up 4 bases and J gave up 0 bases, with 9 bases separating them. The CDR3 runs to 14 residues. Germline lookup yields CDR1 SGHTA and CDR2 FQGTGA. CDR3 DNA sequence: TGTGCCAGCAGCTCATTGGGAGTGAACACTGAAGCTTTCTTT. Amino acids: CASSSLGVNTEAFF.

This sequence joins TRBV28 and TRBJ2-5; TRBD2 matches 11 bases. Trimming cost V 5 bases and J 5 bases; bases outside gene matches: 13. Germline values: CDR1 MDHEN, CDR2 SYDVKM. This CDR3 has 17 amino acids. The CDR3 sequence: CASSTPLGLAGGETQYF. CDR3 sequence (DNA): TGTGCCAGCAGTACCCCCCTTGGGCTAGCGGGAGGTGAGACCCAGTACTTC.

The gene calls are TRBV20-1 and TRBJ2-1; 8 nucleotides line up with TRBD2. Trimming cost V 3 bases and J 8 bases; bases outside gene matches: 12. The V gene's germline CDR1 is DFQATT and CDR2 SNEGSKA (reference sequence). There are 15 residues in the CDR3. Here the CDR3 DNA reads TGCAGTGCTAGTGGTCGGACCGGGGGGGCCGATGAGCAGTTCTTC. Translation: CSASGRTGGADEQFF.

The rearrangement uses TRBV2 and TRBJ2-7, with 7 bases that match TRBD1. The trim removed 5 bases at V and 3 bases at J, leaving 1 base unmatched. CDR1 is SNHLY and CDR2 is FYNNEI in the germline V gene. This CDR3 contains 12 residues. DNA of the CDR3: TGTGCCAGCAGTAGGGACAGCTACGAGCAGTACTTC. The encoded protein is CASSRDSYEQYF.

A few counts support this clone. The rearrangement links TRBV2 to TRBJ2-7; 7 positions agree with TRBD2. Germline CDR1 is SNHLY and CDR2 is FYNNEI. V gave up 8 bases and J gave up 3 bases; unmatched junction bases: 1. CDR3 size: 11 residues. CDR3 protein: CASLAGYEQYV. CDR3 sequence (DNA): TGTGCCAGCTTAGCGGGCTACGAGCAGTACGTC.

V usage is TRBV2 and J usage is TRBJ2-1; 9 bases line up with TRBD2. Germline trimming cut 4 bases from V and 7 bases from J; bases unmatched to any gene: 11. CDR3 size: 16 residues. Germline values: CDR1 SNHLY, CDR2 FYNNEI. The CDR3 nucleotides read TGTGCCAGCAGTGTAAATAGCGGGGGCCTCAGAAATGAGCAGTTCTTC. Protein product: CASSVNSGGLRNEQFF.

The chain combines TRBV10-3 with TRBJ2-1, with 9 bases lining up with TRBD1. V dropped 0 bases and J dropped 6; count of bases not matched to a gene: 6. Germline V gives CDR1 ENHRY, CDR2 SYGVKD. The CDR3 covers 16 residues. The CDR3 sequence: CAISESSGTGRNEQFF. CDR3 in DNA: TGTGCCATCAGTGAGTCCTCCGGGACAGGGCGCAATGAGCAGTTCTTC.

The V and J genes are TRBV28 and TRBJ1-4, with D tentatively TRBD1 (5 bases). CDR1 and CDR2 (germline): MDHEN, SYDVKM. The CDR3 runs 16 residues. The V and J ends lost 2 bases and 0 bases respectively, with 10 bases between them. The CDR3 sequence: CASSLASQATNEKLFF. CDR3 coding DNA: TGTGCCAGCAGTTTAGCCTCACAGGCAACTAATGAAAAACTGTTTTTT.

V usage is TRBV7-2 and J usage is TRBJ2-7; D unresolved. This CDR3 is built from 13 residues. Trimming removed 1 base from V and 3 bases from J, with 7 bases in between. Looked up from germline, CDR1 is SGHTA and CDR2 is FQGNSA. CDR3 DNA sequence: TGTGCCAGCAGCTTAGGAGTTTTCTACGAGCAGTACGTC. Translating it yields CASSLGVFYEQYV.

The V and J genes are TRBV7-3 and TRBJ2-1; D remains unclear. This CDR3 is 16 amino acids long. Germline lookup yields CDR1 SGHTA and CDR2 FQGTGA. V was clipped by 1 base and J by 8 bases, with 18 bases between them. CDR3 loop: CASSLNAAAPVDEQFF. The CDR3 DNA follows: TGTGCCAGCAGCTTAAATGCGGCAGCCCCGGTTGATGAGCAGTTCTTC.

The J gene is TRBJ2-1, the V gene TRBV28, with a possible D match to TRBD2 (5 bases). CDR3 size: 13 residues. Trimming stripped 5 bases from V and 3 bases from J, with 8 bases between. From germline, CDR1 is MDHEN and CDR2 SYDVKM. DNA of the CDR3: TGTGCCAGCAGTCGCCGGGGCTACAATGAGCAGTTCTTC. As protein: CASSRRGYNEQFF.

This clone was seen a single time. V gene TRBV11-1 combines with J gene TRBJ2-1, with 16 bases fitting TRBD2. CDR1 is SGHAT and CDR2 is FQDESV in the germline V gene (reference sequence). CDR3 length: 16 residues. Trimming cost V 5 bases and J 9 bases; bases outside gene matches: 7. CDR3 bases: TGTGCCAGCAGCCTAACCGGGACTAGCGGGGGGGTTGAGCAGTTCTTC. As protein: CASSLTGTSGGVEQFF.

The rearrangement links TRBV10-3 to TRBJ2-2; TRBD2 aligns across 9 bases. V shed 3 bases, J shed 4 bases, and the junction held 6 bases outside the gene matches. The CDR3 extends over 16 amino acids. Per germline, CDR1 ENHRY and CDR2 SYGVKD. CDR3 sequence (DNA): TGTGCCATCAGTGAAGAGGCGGGAGGGCTCACCGGGGAGCTGTTTTTT. Its translation: CAISEEAGGLTGELFF.

The chain recombines TRBV10-1 with TRBJ1-2; 7 positions agree with TRBD1. Germline-derived CDR1 and CDR2 are WNHNN and SYGVQD (reference sequence). The CDR3 contains 13 residues. The V gene end was trimmed by 5 bases and the J gene end by 5 bases; junction bases not matched to a gene: 5. The CDR3 loop reads CASSPGTEYGYTF. The CDR3 nucleotides are TGCGCCAGCAGTCCCGGGACAGAATATGGCTACACCTTC.

The chain recombines TRBV28 with TRBJ2-1, with 12 bases identical to TRBD2. V lost 4 bases, J lost 8 bases, and 6 bases stayed unmatched. Per germline, CDR1 MDHEN and CDR2 SYDVKM. The CDR3 consists of 15 residues. CDR3 sequence (DNA): TGTGCCAGCAGTTCCCTAGCGGGAGGGCCGTATGAGCAGTTCTTC. It encodes CASSSLAGGPYEQFF.

V usage is TRBV28 and J usage is TRBJ1-1, with 9 bases lining up with TRBD1. Germline CDR1 is MDHEN and CDR2 is SYDVKM. CDR3 size: 12 residues. J was trimmed by 8 bases and V by 8 bases; bases with no gene match: 6. CDR3 DNA: TGTGCCAGCGGAGGGACAGGGAACGAAGCTTTCTTT. This gives the protein CASGGTGNEAFF.

This clone is a singleton in its sample. The chain combines TRBV6-5 with TRBJ1-5; the D gene is possibly TRBD1 (5 bases). CDR1 and CDR2 (germline): MNHEY, SVGAGI. This CDR3 is built from 14 residues. The V end lost 2 bases, the J end lost 4 bases, and 9 bases lay between the germline ends. The CDR3 loop reads CASSYRGGNQPQHF. The CDR3 region has the DNA TGTGCCAGCAGTTACAGGGGTGGTAATCAGCCCCAGCATTTT.

This chain uses TRBV27 with TRBJ1-6; 7 bases line up with TRBD1. This CDR3 is built from 15 residues. J gave up 6 bases and V 2 bases, and 4 bases lay outside the gene matches. Germline values: CDR1 MNHEY, CDR2 SMNVEV (reference sequence). For the CDR3, the DNA is TGTGCCAGCAGTTTAACGGGACAGCTTAATTCACCCCTCCACTTT. This translates into CASSLTGQLNSPLHF.

The chain uses TRBV18 and TRBJ1-1; D unclear. Trimming cost V 1 base and J 1 base, with 13 bases left between them. There are 16 residues in the CDR3. Germline values: CDR1 KGHSH, CDR2 LQKENI. The CDR3 here is CASSPRLLQTNTEAFF. The CDR3 nucleotides read TGTGCCAGCTCACCACGTCTTTTACAAACGAACACTGAAGCTTTCTTT.